The source of this T cell receptor beta chain is a study of blood T cell repertoires in COVID-19. Study-wide background: Acute and convalescent COVID-19 specimens originated in the United States, Italy and Spain. Nucleic acid was either cDNA or gDNA, and it came from T cells, B-cell-depleted T cells, or PBMCs.

Authors' methods: Amplification from reference gene primers served as the basis for estimated nucleated cell counts. TCRdb's copy holds only in-frame clones and misses some; the assay was immunoSEQ multiplex PCR. The V and J calls and clone size are taken from that table; D and trimming were inferred from the DNA. The sample records approximately 130,000 clones, about 85% being singletons. The V gene's germline CDR1 is MNHEY and CDR2 SVGAGI. V was clipped by 8 bases and J by 3 bases; unmatched bases: 6. CDR3 length equals 13 residues. J is TRBJ2-7 and V is TRBV6-5; 8 bases line up with TRBD1. The receptor was isolated from a human donor in a cohort sampled during active COVID-19. Sequenced sample: peripheral blood. The CDR3 DNA reads as TGTGCCAGCCGCCCCACAGGGGGCTACGAGCAGTACTTC. It translates to CASRPTGGYEQYF.